This TCR beta chain stems from a study of blood T cell repertoires in COVID-19. Overall study: PBMCs, B-cell-depleted T cells, or T cells were the source of the cDNA or gDNA that made up the material.

Donors in Cohort 3 counted as recovered after two negative PCRs, clearance, or symptom resolution. Sequencing was performed with immunoSEQ multiplex PCR; in TCRdb, only in-frame clones are kept and a portion is missing. The table has some 120,000 clones, roughly four fifths seen once. Losses at the gene ends were 2 bases for V and 12 bases for J; bases not matched to a gene: 13. Germline CDR1 is SQVTM and CDR2 is ANQGSEA. This CDR3 region has 13 residues. The chain carries TRBV29-1 and TRBJ2-7; 7 nucleotides line up with TRBD1. The receptor comes from a man younger than 45 who had recovered from COVID-19. The source material was PBMCs or T cells enriched from blood (not recorded which). The CDR3 is CSVELPGQDVSYF. The CDR3 DNA sequence: TGCAGCGTTGAACTCCCCGGACAGGATGTGTCGTACTTC.